The 28 T cell receptor beta chains presented below share a single source sample, sequenced in a study of read filtering for tumor transcriptome and immune sequencing. This library used roughly 430 ng RNA and molecular barcoded adaptors spanning alpha/delta and beta/gamma chains. TCRdb redid the calling of the reads with MiXCR, one entry per CDR3 protein. The sample holds 48,000 or so distinct CDR3 sequences, roughly a fifth seen once. Sequenced input: a population of CD138-negative cells sorted from bone marrow. The receptors originated from a donor aged 40 or over with multiple myeloma.

This clonotype was recorded a few times. V and J are TRBV30 and TRBJ1-6; D not certain. With 3 bases removed from V and 10 bases from J, the gap between germline ends came to 10 bases. The CDR3 totals 12 residues. The germline V gene encodes CDR1 GTSNPN and CDR2 SVGIG (reference sequence). The CDR3 sequence is CAWSPGESPLHF. The DNA for the CDR3 is TGTGCCTGGAGCCCCGGGGAGTCACCCCTCCACTTT.

This clonotype was seen repeatedly, ten times or more. V gene TRBV20-1 combines with J gene TRBJ2-3; 10 bases fit TRBD2. Germline trimming cut 1 base from V and 2 bases from J; bases unmatched to any gene: 6. The CDR3 is 16 amino acids. From germline, CDR1 is DFQATT and CDR2 SNEGSKA (reference sequence). CDR3 DNA: TGCAGTGCTAGAGTTTCACTAGCGGGGCTCACAGATACGCAGTATTTT. Its protein product is CSARVSLAGLTDTQYF.

At least ten counts were recorded for this clonotype. The chain carries TRBV18 and TRBJ2-1; TRBD1 matches 7 bases. In germline, CDR1 is KGHSH, CDR2 LQKENI. V lost 3 bases to trimming and J lost 8 bases; unmatched junction nucleotides: 4. The CDR3 contains 13 residues. The CDR3, as DNA: TGTGCCAGCTCACCTGACAGGGCAGATGAGCAGTTCTTC. This gives the protein CASSPDRADEQFF.

This chain uses TRBV19 with TRBJ2-2, with a tentative D call TRBD2 (6 bases). The CDR3 totals 16 residues. The V end lost 1 base, the J end lost 7 bases, and 16 bases lay between the germline ends. Germline CDR1 reads LNHDA; CDR2 reads SQIVND (reference sequence). CDR3 in DNA: TGTGCCAGTAGTATAGTGACGGGAGTGCGTAACGGGGAGCTGTTTTTT. The encoded protein is CASSIVTGVRNGELFF.

This clonotype was picked up many times. The chain joins TRBV5-1 to TRBJ2-1; a weak D match, TRBD1 (6 bases). Trimming removed 8 bases from V and 7 bases from J, with 19 bases in between. CDR1 is SGHRS, CDR2 YFSETQ, per germline. The CDR3 is 14 residues long. Written as DNA, the CDR3 is TGCGCCAGTTATCGGACAGCCCCTGGGAATGAGCAGTTCTTC. It codes for CASYRTAPGNEQFF.

The sample holds many counts of this clonotype. The chain uses TRBV18 and TRBJ2-1; 9 bases are a match to TRBD2. Trimming cost V 2 bases and J 6 bases; bases outside gene matches: 11. Germline values: CDR1 KGHSH, CDR2 LQKENI. This CDR3 comprises 17 residues. For the CDR3, the DNA is TGTGCCAGCTCACCAATCTCTCCCGGGACTAGCCCCAATGAGCAGTTCTTC. It encodes CASSPISPGTSPNEQFF.

As concerns this clonotype: Being one base from a much bigger clone, this may be a read error. V and J are TRBV4-3 and TRBJ1-2; D remains unclear. The CDR3 contains 13 residues. The germline V gene has CDR1 LGHNA and CDR2 YSLEER. The CDR3 DNA reads TGCGCCAGCAGCCAAGAGGGGTCCTATGGCTGCACCTTC. It specifies CASSQEGSYGCTF.

The rearrangement uses TRBV24-1 and TRBJ2-3; 8 positions match TRBD2. Germline V CDR1 and CDR2: KGHDR, SFDVKD. Losses at the gene ends were 3 bases for V and 4 bases for J; bases not matched to a gene: 8. The CDR3 loop spans 16 amino acids. The CDR3 reads CATSDSAGGIPDTQYF. In nucleotides, the CDR3 is TGTGCCACCAGTGATAGCGCGGGAGGTATACCAGATACGCAGTATTTT.

This clonotype qualifies as medium-sized. The rearrangement uses TRBV21-1 and TRBJ2-7; the listed D gene, TRBD2, was not tested against the DNA. TRBV21-1 is given as a pseudogene. The CDR3 loop spans 15 amino acids. CDR3 loop: CASSPCGSPFYEQYF. The DNA for the CDR3 is TGTGCCAGCAGCCCATGCGGGAGTCCCTTCTACGAGCAGTACTTC.

The table lists this clonotype with a few counts. This sequence joins TRBV20-1 and TRBJ2-1; 8 bases agree with TRBD2. Germline CDR1 reads DFQATT; CDR2 reads SNEGSKA (reference sequence). The V gene end was trimmed by 6 bases and the J gene end by 7 bases; junction bases not matched to a gene: 14. This CDR3 has 15 residues. CDR3 in amino acids: CSAPMAGGNRNEQFF. CDR3 sequence (DNA): TGCAGTGCCCCAATGGCGGGAGGTAATAGAAATGAGCAGTTCTTC.

A word on this clonotype: This may stem from a read error, because a much larger clone lies one nucleotide away. The CDR3 protein is CACSLMREETQYF. Here the CDR3 DNA reads TGTGCCTGCAGCTTAATGCGAGAAGAGACCCAGTACTTC. V and J are TRBV7-2 and TRBJ2-5; D is unresolved. The CDR3 length is 13 residues. CDR1 SGHTA and CDR2 FQGNSA come from the germline V gene.

In its sample, this clonotype was seen many times. This sequence joins TRBV7-9 and TRBJ2-1; 10 bases align to TRBD2. Per the germline V gene, CDR1 is SEHNR and CDR2 is FQNEAQ (reference sequence). The junction had 15 bases not matched to a gene; V was cut back by 4 bases and J by 6 bases. The CDR3 has 18 amino acids. CDR3 loop: CASSSRVLAGDRGNEQFF. The CDR3 nucleotides are TGTGCCAGCAGCTCGAGGGTCCTAGCGGGAGATAGGGGCAATGAGCAGTTCTTC. The full variable domain, its missing parts supplied by reference TRBV7-9 and TRBJ2-1, is DTGVSQNPRHKITKRGQNVTFRCDPISEHNRLYWYRQTLGQGPEFLTYFQNEAQLEKSRLLSDRFSAERPKGSFSTLEIQRTEQGDSAMYLCASSSRVLAGDRGNEQFFGPGTRLTVL.

This clonotype was found many times. The chain links TRBV27 to TRBJ2-6; TRBD1 aligns across 8 bases. The junction had 9 bases not matched to a gene; V was cut back by 5 bases and J by 3 bases. Germline V gives CDR1 MNHEY, CDR2 SMNVEV (reference sequence). This CDR3 region has 17 residues. The CDR3 loop is CASSPRTGLIGANVLTF. The CDR3 bases are TGTGCCAGCAGTCCAAGGACAGGGTTGATTGGGGCCAACGTCCTGACTTTC.

In this sample, this clonotype turned up many times. This sequence joins TRBV2 and TRBJ1-1; D is uncertain. Trimming stripped 4 bases from V and 7 bases from J, with 4 bases between. Germline-derived CDR1 and CDR2 are SNHLY and FYNNEI. CDR3 length equals 10 residues. CDR3 in amino acids: CASSGHEAFF. The CDR3 DNA is TGTGCCAGCAGTGGGCATGAAGCTTTCTTT.

This rearrangement joins TRBV19 to TRBJ1-1, with D unclear. V lost 6 bases, J lost 7 bases, and 12 bases lay in between. The CDR3 extends over 12 amino acids. CDR1 and CDR2 from the germline V gene are LNHDA and SQIVND (reference sequence). CDR3 sequence (DNA): TGTGCCAGTAGCCGCGATTTGATTGAAGCTTTCTTT. It codes for CASSRDLIEAFF. The full variable domain, in which reference TRBV19 and TRBJ1-1 provide the parts outside the CDR3, is DGGITQSPKYLFRKEGQNVTLSCEQNLNHDAMYWYRQDPGQGLRLIYYSQIVNDFQKGDIAEGYSVSREKKESFPLTVTSAQKNPTAFYLCASSRDLIEAFFGQGTRLTVV.

This clonotype occurred many times. This chain links TRBV2 with TRBJ2-2, with D possibly matching TRBD2 (6 bases). The CDR3 covers 12 residues. CDR1 and CDR2 from the germline V gene are SNHLY and FYNNEI. The V gene lost 5 bases and the J gene lost 6 bases, with 7 bases spanning the gap. Written as DNA, the CDR3 is TGTGCCAGCAGTAGGGAGGCCGGGGAGCTGTTTTTT. It translates to CASSREAGELFF.

The V gene is TRBV6-2 or TRBV6-3, the J gene TRBJ1-1; D is undetermined. Germline loops: CDR1 MNHEY, CDR2 SVGEGT. Trimming took off 5 bases at V and 3 bases at J, with 22 bases between the two ends. The CDR3 is made up of 17 amino acids. Here the CDR3 reads CASSPPGEVGMYTEAFF. The CDR3 DNA sequence: TGTGCCAGCAGTCCCCCTGGAGAAGTTGGTATGTACACTGAAGCTTTCTTT.

This clonotype has ten or more counts. The J gene is TRBJ2-1, the V gene TRBV5-1, with 10 bases identical to TRBD2. Per the germline V gene, CDR1 is SGHRS and CDR2 is YFSETQ. This CDR3 region has 17 residues. The V and J ends lost 3 bases and 8 bases, in that order; junction bases with no gene match: 14. The CDR3 DNA sequence: TGCGCCAGCAGCTCCCTCGGAGTAGCGGGAGGTCACGATGAGCAGTTCTTC. Translated, it gives CASSSLGVAGGHDEQFF.

This clonotype was seen repeatedly, ten times or more. Its ends do not fully match the called genes, so a read error is possible. CDR3 in DNA: TGCGCCAGCAAAGGAGGGACCGCTCACCGCCACACTGAAGCTCTCTTT. This sequence encodes CASKGGTAHRHTEALF. The V and J genes are TRBV5-1 and TRBJ1-1, with D possibly matching TRBD1 (5 bases). CDR1 and CDR2 (germline): SGHRS, YFSETQ. The CDR3 runs to 16 residues.

This clonotype was counted a few times. This chain joins TRBV10-3 and TRBJ1-2; 7 bases line up with TRBD1. The germline gives CDR1 ENHRY, CDR2 SYGVKD. V dropped 10 bases and J dropped 4; count of bases not matched to a gene: 9. This CDR3 contains 13 residues. CDR3 sequence: CATLGTGAYGYTF. The CDR3 DNA sequence: TGTGCCACCCTGGGCACAGGGGCCTATGGCTACACCTTC.

For this clonotype: Because it lacks the conserved phenylalanine or tryptophan at the end, this CDR3 is likely a read error. CDR3 bases: TGTGCCAGCACTGCCGGGGACAGGGGTTTCAATGAGCAGTTCTCT. Protein: CASTAGDRGFNEQFS. The genes are TRBV11-2 and TRBJ2-1; 10 bases fit TRBD1. J was trimmed by 6 bases and V by 7 bases; bases with no gene match: 9. The CDR3 is 15 amino acids. Germline loops: CDR1 SGHAT, CDR2 FQNNGV.

This clonotype was counted between two and nine times. A much larger clone differs from this one at a single base, so this may be a read error. This chain uses TRBV29-1 with TRBJ2-4; TRBD2 might be the D (6 bases). This CDR3 comprises 13 residues. Germline CDR1 and CDR2: SQVTM and ANQGSEA. Trimming left V 5 bases short and J 2 bases short, with 10 bases between. The CDR3 loop is CSVSGDSKNIQYF. Here the CDR3 DNA reads TGCAGCGTTTCGGGGGACTCCAAAAACATTCAGTACTTC.

This clonotype was seen at least ten times. The V call is TRBV29-1, the J call TRBJ1-5; TRBD1 might be the D (5 bases). Germline values: CDR1 SQVTM, CDR2 ANQGSEA. The CDR3 is 13 amino acids. Between the trimmed V and J ends, which lost 3 bases and 5 bases, there was a span of 11 bases. CDR3: CSVEGQPHQPQHF. The CDR3 bases are TGCAGCGTTGAGGGGCAGCCCCATCAGCCCCAGCATTTT.

This clonotype has a count of ten or more. The V gene is TRBV2, the J gene TRBJ2-1; weak D call: TRBD1 (6 bases). Germline V gene data show CDR1 as SNHLY and CDR2 as FYNNEI. Trimming took off 7 bases at V and 3 bases at J, with 10 bases between the two ends. This CDR3 spans 13 amino acids. CDR3 in DNA: TGTGCCAGCATGAGGACAGTCTACAATGAGCAGTTCTTC. Protein sequence: CASMRTVYNEQFF.

To note about this clonotype: A read error may explain this, as a much larger clone is one base away. The rearrangement links TRBV13 to TRBJ2-7; maybe TRBD1 (7 bases). The CDR3 contains 15 residues. CDR1 is PRHDT and CDR2 is FYEKMQ in the germline V gene (reference sequence). V lost 8 bases to trimming and J lost 3 bases, with 20 bases between them. CDR3 sequence reads: CASGLSRDSHYEQYF. The CDR3 bases are TGTGCCAGCGGCCTCTCGCGGGACAGCCACTACGAGCAGTACTTC.

This clonotype rates as medium-sized (0.01 to 0.1%). The chain has TRBV9 and TRBJ2-1; D ambiguous. Germline CDR1 SGDLS, CDR2 YYNGEE. This CDR3 contains 15 residues. Trimming stripped 4 bases from V and 2 bases from J, with 13 bases between. The CDR3 bases are TGTGCCAGCAGCCCCATCGGGCGGCCCTACAATGAGCAGTTCTTC. Translation gives CASSPIGRPYNEQFF.

About this clonotype: This may arise from a read error, as a much more abundant clone is one base away. The CDR3 does not end in the conserved phenylalanine or tryptophan, so this is likely a read error. The chain uses TRBV7-9 and TRBJ1-5; D not resolved. CDR3 size: 14 residues. Germline assignment: CDR1 SEHNR and CDR2 FQNEAQ (reference sequence). Deletions cut 5 bases from V and 3 bases from J, with 11 bases between. CDR3 bases: TGTGCCAGCAGCGCCGTATCAACCAATCAGCCCCAGCATTCT. Translating gives CASSAVSTNQPQHS.

Many counts were recorded for this clonotype. The CDR3, as DNA: TGCAGCGTTGGGACAGGATTAAGTGAAAAACTGTTTTTT. Residues: CSVGTGLSEKLFF. This rearrangement joins TRBV29-1 to TRBJ1-4; 7 bases align to TRBD1. This CDR3 contains 13 residues. Germline CDR1 reads SQVTM; CDR2 reads ANQGSEA. V lost 4 bases, J lost 7 bases, and 6 bases stayed unmatched.